Listed below are T cell receptor beta chains from one sample, sequenced in a study of human T cells and chemical hapten exposure. Via MiXCR, TCRdb re-called the 5' RACE reads, giving one row per CDR3 protein. The sample holds about 140,000 distinct CDR3 sequences, roughly 4% seen once. The receptors were gathered from a female donor in good health. The conserved cysteine and the conserved F or W are not part of the CDR3 here.

V: TRBV9
length: 10
J: TRBJ1-1
CDR3: ASSPGYTEAF

V: TRBV2
length: 15
J: TRBJ2-6
CDR3: ASSGRAGARGANVLT

V: TRBV6-1
length: 13
J: TRBJ1-1
CDR3: ASSDPGQGSGRAF

V: TRBV5-1
length: 13
J: TRBJ2-1
CDR3: ASSLVGSSYNEQF

V: TRBV27
length: 13
J: TRBJ2-3
CDR3: ASFKGGRPLDTQY

V: TRBV29-1
length: 9
J: TRBJ2-5
CDR3: SVEDSRTQY

V: TRBV20-1
length: 12
J: TRBJ1-6
CDR3: SANRNSYNSPLH

V: TRBV7-8
length: 16
J: TRBJ1-6
CDR3: ASRLTGSGQHYNSPLH

V: TRBV6-5
length: 14
J: TRBJ1-2
CDR3: ASSYSGTGNGYGYT

V: TRBV4-3
length: 12
J: TRBJ1-6
CDR3: ASSQGGPHSPLH

V: TRBV24-1
length: 10
J: TRBJ2-1
CDR3: ATGQGYNEQF

V: TRBV29-1
length: 10
J: TRBJ2-1
CDR3: SVSGGINEQF

V: TRBV16
length: 12
J: TRBJ2-1
CDR3: ASSQLLDNNEQF

V: TRBV7-2
length: 12
J: TRBJ2-7
CDR3: ASSADRSSYEQY

V: TRBV20-1
length: 12
J: TRBJ2-1
CDR3: SARDLRLYNEQF

V: TRBV6-1
length: 13
J: TRBJ1-6
CDR3: ASTDTAGEGSPLH

V: TRBV29-1
length: 14
J: TRBJ2-3
CDR3: SVDPGQGIRTDTQY

V: TRBV20-1
length: 12
J: TRBJ1-5
CDR3: SARYGALNQPQH

V: TRBV20-1
length: 14
J: TRBJ2-1
CDR3: SAGGSRGKNRNEQF

V: TRBV11-2
length: 13
J: TRBJ1-3
CDR3: ASSVDGFYGNTIY

V: TRBV11-2
length: 13
J: TRBJ2-3
CDR3: ASSSLAGGTDTQY

V: TRBV6-1
length: 13
J: TRBJ1-5
CDR3: ASSANFNLFQPQH

V: TRBV18
length: 12
J: TRBJ1-4
CDR3: ASSPNWRGEKLF

V: TRBV7-2
length: 12
J: TRBJ2-4
CDR3: ASSIRLAKNIQY

V: TRBV5-1
length: 13
J: TRBJ1-5
CDR3: ASSLEGGSNQPQH

V: TRBV6-6
length: 12
J: TRBJ1-2
CDR3: ASSYPLARSGYT

V: TRBV18
length: 13
J: TRBJ2-7
CDR3: ASSREGGDFYEQY

V: TRBV29-1
length: 14
J: TRBJ2-7
CDR3: SVGFPLGTGTYEQY

V: TRBV5-1
length: 12
J: TRBJ2-3
CDR3: ASSLGSPVDTQY

V: TRBV5-1
length: 12
J: TRBJ1-2
CDR3: ASSLDGSLGGYT

V: TRBV20-1
length: 8
J: TRBJ2-1
CDR3: SAEDNEQF

V: TRBV29-1
length: 12
J: TRBJ2-1
CDR3: SVGRTSGDGEQF

V: TRBV27
length: 11
J: TRBJ1-1
CDR3: ASRMGGATEAF

V: TRBV12-3/TRBV12-4
length: 10
J: TRBJ1-3
CDR3: ASSLSGNTIY

V: TRBV20-1
length: 12
J: TRBJ2-3
CDR3: SARGLLGTDTQY

V: TRBV6-1
length: 13
J: TRBJ1-6
CDR3: ASSEATGEYSPLH